This TCR beta chain was sequenced for a study of T cell responses to AZD1222 COVID-19 vaccine. The germline CDR1 and CDR2 sequences are MDHEN and SYDVKM. The CDR3 runs 17 residues. The germline V and J ends were trimmed by 1 base and 0 bases, with 15 bases remaining between them. TCRdb's table, derived via immunoSEQ multiplex PCR, lists solely in-frame clones and lacks some. The sample lists about 150,000 clones, about 91% occurring once. The receptor's source is an adult in good health. The specimen comprised peripheral blood, sampled on day 0 of AZD1222 vaccination. This chain connects TRBV28 to TRBJ1-1; D is undetermined. The CDR3 is CASSLSGDGLVNTEAFF. Written as DNA, the CDR3 is TGTGCCAGCAGTTTATCCGGGGATGGTCTGGTGAACACTGAAGCTTTCTTT.